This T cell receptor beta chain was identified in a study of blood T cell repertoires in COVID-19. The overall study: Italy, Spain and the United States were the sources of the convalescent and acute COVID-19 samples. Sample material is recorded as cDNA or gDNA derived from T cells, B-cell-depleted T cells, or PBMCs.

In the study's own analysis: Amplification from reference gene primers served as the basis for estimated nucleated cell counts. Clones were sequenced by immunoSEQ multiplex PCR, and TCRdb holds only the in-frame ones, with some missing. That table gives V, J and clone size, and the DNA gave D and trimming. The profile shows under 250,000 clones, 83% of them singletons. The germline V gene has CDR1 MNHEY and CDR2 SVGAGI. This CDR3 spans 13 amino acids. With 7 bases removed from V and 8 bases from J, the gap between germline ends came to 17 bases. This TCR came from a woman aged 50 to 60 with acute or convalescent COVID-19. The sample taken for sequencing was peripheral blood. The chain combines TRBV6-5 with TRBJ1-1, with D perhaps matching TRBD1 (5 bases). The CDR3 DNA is TGTGCCAGCACCGAAACAGGAATATCAGAAGCTTTCTTT. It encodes CASTETGISEAFF.